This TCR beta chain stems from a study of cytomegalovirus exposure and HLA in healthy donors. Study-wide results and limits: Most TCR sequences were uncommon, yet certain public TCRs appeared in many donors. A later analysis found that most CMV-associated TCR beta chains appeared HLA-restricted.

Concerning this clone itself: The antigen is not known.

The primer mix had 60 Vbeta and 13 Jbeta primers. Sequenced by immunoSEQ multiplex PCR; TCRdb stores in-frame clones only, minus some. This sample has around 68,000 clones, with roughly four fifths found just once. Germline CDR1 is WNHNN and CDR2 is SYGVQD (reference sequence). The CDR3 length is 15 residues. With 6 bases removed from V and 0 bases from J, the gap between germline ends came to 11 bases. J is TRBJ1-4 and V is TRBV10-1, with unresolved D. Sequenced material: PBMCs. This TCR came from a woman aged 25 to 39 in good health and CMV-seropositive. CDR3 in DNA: TGCGCCAGCAGGTATCAAGAGGCAACTAATGAAAAACTGTTTTTT. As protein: CASRYQEATNEKLFF.